What follows are 17 T cell receptor beta chains derived from one specimen sequenced in a study of prognosis after radiotherapy for stage I lung cancer. From genomic DNA, TCR beta CDR3 was amplified by two-round multiplex PCR. Round one of PCR was performed, and it used primers specific to each TRBV and TRBJ gene. MiXCR, applied by TCRdb to the multiplex PCR reads, yields one record per CDR3 protein. Found here are about 36,000 distinct CDR3 sequences, less than 40% of them singletons; the top ten hold roughly 17%. Sample: PBMCs, taken before or after stereotactic body radiation therapy (not recorded which). The receptor source for this set is a donor at least 50 years old with non-small cell lung cancer.

This clonotype has just a few counts. This likely came from a read error, as a far larger clone is one base away. The chain employs TRBV6-2 or TRBV6-3 and TRBJ2-5; TRBD2 matches 14 bases. CDR1 MNHEY and CDR2 SVGEGT come from the germline V gene. The CDR3 consists of 17 residues. In DNA, the CDR3 is TGTGCCAGCAGTGAGGGGGGGACTAGCGGGAGCGGGGAGACCCATTACTTC. Amino acids: CASSEGGTSGSGETHYF.

This clonotype has more than one count but fewer than ten. Since a much larger clone is just one base distant, this may be a read error. The chain employs TRBV24-1 and TRBJ2-5; 7 positions match TRBD1. Germline V gives CDR1 KGHDR, CDR2 SFDVKD. The junction had 10 bases not matched to a gene; V was cut back by 3 bases and J by 4 bases. The CDR3 is 16 amino acids. The DNA of the CDR3 is TGTGCCACCAGTGATCCCGACAGGACAGGTATAGAGACCCAGTACTTC. Translating it yields CATSDPDRTGIETQYF.

The chain recombines TRBV5-1 with TRBJ2-2; TRBD2 might be the D (5 bases). CDR3 length equals 17 residues. In germline, CDR1 is SGHRS, CDR2 YFSETQ. Trimming pared 0 bases from V and 1 base from J, leaving 13 bases between. CDR3 coding DNA: TGCGCCAGCAGCTTGGGGGGAGTAGGCCTGAACACCGGGGAGCTGTTTTTT. Protein sequence: CASSLGGVGLNTGELFF.

About this clonotype itself: The final CDR3 position lacks the conserved phenylalanine or tryptophan, pointing to a likely read error. The chain links TRBV12-3 or TRBV12-4 to TRBJ1-2; a possible D gene is TRBD1 (5 bases). The CDR3 contains 13 residues. V was trimmed by 5 bases and J by 4 bases, leaving 11 bases between them. The CDR3 protein is CASSLGHVYGYTL. CDR3 nucleotides: TGTGCCAGCAGTCTCGGACATGTCTATGGCTACACCCTC.

This clonotype was picked up many times. The DNA for the CDR3 is TGCAGTGCTAGACAGGGACAGGGGGACAAATTTCTTTCTAGCGGGGACTCCTACGAGCAGTACTTC. This codes for CSARQGQGDKFLSSGDSYEQYF. The V and J genes are TRBV20-1 and TRBJ2-7, with 11 bases lining up with TRBD1. The CDR3 covers 22 residues. Germline V lookup: CDR1 DFQATT, CDR2 SNEGSKA (reference sequence). V shed 2 bases, J shed 0 bases, and the junction held 24 bases outside the gene matches.

Many counts were recorded for this clonotype. The chain couples TRBV7-9 to TRBJ2-6; 7 bases map to TRBD1. The germline V gene has CDR1 SEHNR and CDR2 FQNEAQ (reference sequence). CDR3 length equals 16 residues. Unmatched junction bases numbered 10, after V lost 11 bases and J lost 0 bases. The CDR3 DNA is TGTGCCGGGGGAAACAGGGGCGTCTCTGGGGCCAACGTCCTGACTTTC. Translation gives CAGGNRGVSGANVLTF.

The chain employs TRBV12-5 and TRBJ2-2; D ambiguous. Per germline, CDR1 LGHNT and CDR2 FRNRAP. There are 12 residues in the CDR3. The ends were cut back, 7 bases at V and 3 bases at J, with 6 bases in the middle. The CDR3 DNA is TGTGCTAGTGCTCCAGACACCGGGGAGCTGTTTTTT. Its protein product is CASAPDTGELFF.

This clonotype was seen ten or more times. The chain employs TRBV5-1 and TRBJ2-1; 8 bases match TRBD1. After removal of 5 bases from V and 3 bases from J, the junction contained 13 bases not matched to a gene. The germline V gene encodes CDR1 SGHRS and CDR2 YFSETQ. CDR3 size: 17 residues. The CDR3 nucleotides read TGCGCCAGCAGTAGGGACAGGAAGGGAAACTTCTACAATGAGCAGTTCTTC. This codes for CASSRDRKGNFYNEQFF.

This clonotype came up many times. V and J are TRBV11-2 and TRBJ1-4; 8 nucleotides line up with TRBD1. The CDR3 consists of 15 residues. After removal of 6 bases from V and 8 bases from J, the junction contained 11 bases not matched to a gene. Germline CDR1 and CDR2: SGHAT and FQNNGV. For the CDR3, the DNA is TGTGCCAGCAGTTATCACAGGACAGGGCGGGAAAAACTGTTTTTT. Translation: CASSYHRTGREKLFF.

This clonotype was recorded many times. The chain is built from TRBV7-2 and TRBJ1-1; D is ambiguous. V gave up 2 bases and J gave up 0 bases, with 7 bases separating them. The CDR3 has 14 amino acids. CDR1 is SGHTA, CDR2 FQGNSA, per germline. This CDR3 reads CASSLSQMNTEAFF. The DNA of the CDR3 is TGTGCCAGCAGCTTATCGCAGATGAACACTGAAGCTTTCTTT. Combining the CDR3 with reference TRBV7-2 and TRBJ1-1 gives the whole variable domain GAGVSQSPSNKVTEKGKDVELRCDPISGHTALYWYRQSLGQGLEFLIYFQGNSAPDKSGLPSDRFSAERTGGSVSTLTIQRTQQEDSAVYLCASSLSQMNTEAFFGQGTRLTVV.

This clonotype was seen at least ten times. This rearrangement joins TRBV5-6 to TRBJ1-2; 7 bases are a match to TRBD1. The CDR3 length is 13 residues. Germline values: CDR1 SGHDT, CDR2 YYEEEE. Germline trimming cut 2 bases from V and 7 bases from J; bases unmatched to any gene: 5. The CDR3 coding sequence is TGTGCCAGCAGCTTCGACAGGGCGGGTGGCTACACCTTC. Its protein is CASSFDRAGGYTF.

On this clonotype: A far larger clone is one base from this, pointing to a likely read error. This sequence joins TRBV6-5 and TRBJ2-5; D remains ambiguous. Germline CDR1 and CDR2: MNHEY and SVGAGI. CDR3 length: 15 residues. CDR3 amino acids: CASSYSSSSQDTQYF. In nucleotides, the CDR3 is TGTGCCAGCAGTTACTCCTCATCCAGCCAAGATACCCAGTACTTC.

A remark on this clonotype: A far larger clone is just one base off, so this is likely a read error. This chain uses TRBV6-4 with TRBJ2-5; no definite D call. Per the germline V gene, CDR1 is MRHNA and CDR2 is SNTAGT. The CDR3 totals 16 residues. The CDR3 DNA sequence: TGTGCCAGCAGTTACTCGAGGTTCAGCGATGGGGAGACCCAGTACTTC. It encodes CASSYSRFSDGETQYF.

This clonotype was seen ten or more times. The genes are TRBV2 and TRBJ1-4; no clear D. V lost 4 bases and J lost 5, with 17 bases in between. The CDR3 runs to 16 residues. The germline CDR1 and CDR2 sequences are SNHLY and FYNNEI. CDR3 sequence reads: CASSVETGILNEKLFF. The CDR3 DNA is TGTGCCAGCAGTGTTGAGACTGGTATACTGAATGAAAAACTGTTTTTT.

This clonotype was observed at least ten times. The chain links TRBV30 to TRBJ2-7, with 10 bases lining up with TRBD2. In germline, CDR1 is GTSNPN, CDR2 SVGIG (reference sequence). CDR3 size: 14 residues. With V trimmed by 5 bases and J by 5 bases, 9 bases remained unmatched. Here the CDR3 reads CAWRAGGSVHEQYF. CDR3 sequence (DNA): TGTGCCTGGCGAGCGGGAGGGTCTGTCCACGAGCAGTACTTC.

This clonotype was observed many times. V is TRBV18 and J is TRBJ1-5, with D unresolved. CDR1 is KGHSH, CDR2 LQKENI, per germline. The CDR3 is 14 amino acids. Trimming stripped 1 base from V and 2 bases from J, with 6 bases between. The CDR3 nucleotides are TGTGCCAGCTCACCACAAAGGGGCAATCAGCCCCAGCATTTT. Its protein is CASSPQRGNQPQHF.

This clonotype was picked up many times. V is TRBV9 and J is TRBJ2-1; D ambiguous. Germline-derived CDR1 and CDR2 are SGDLS and YYNGEE. CDR3 length: 12 amino acids. V dropped 3 bases and J dropped 5 bases, with 6 bases sitting between them. CDR3 coding DNA: TGTGCCAGCAGCGGACTTGACAATGAGCAGTTCTTC. Translation gives CASSGLDNEQFF.